This T cell receptor beta chain was sequenced during a study of identical twins. The length of the CDR3 is 16 residues. CDR1 and CDR2 (germline): MNHEY, SVGAGI. The J segment lost 4 bases and the V segment lost 0 bases, leaving 3 bases of the junction unmatched. Via MiXCR, TCRdb re-called the 5' RACE reads, giving one row per CDR3 protein. The profile covers around 1.7 million distinct CDR3 sequences, with roughly a third appearing a single time and roughly 0.3% taken by the ten largest. The sequence was collected from a newborn girl in good health. The chain employs TRBV6-5 and TRBJ2-5; TRBD2 matches 12 bases. The sequenced material came from cord blood. As DNA, the CDR3 is TGTGCCAGCAGTTACTCGATGACTAGCGGGAGAGAGACCCAGTACTTC. Its protein is CASSYSMTSGRETQYF.